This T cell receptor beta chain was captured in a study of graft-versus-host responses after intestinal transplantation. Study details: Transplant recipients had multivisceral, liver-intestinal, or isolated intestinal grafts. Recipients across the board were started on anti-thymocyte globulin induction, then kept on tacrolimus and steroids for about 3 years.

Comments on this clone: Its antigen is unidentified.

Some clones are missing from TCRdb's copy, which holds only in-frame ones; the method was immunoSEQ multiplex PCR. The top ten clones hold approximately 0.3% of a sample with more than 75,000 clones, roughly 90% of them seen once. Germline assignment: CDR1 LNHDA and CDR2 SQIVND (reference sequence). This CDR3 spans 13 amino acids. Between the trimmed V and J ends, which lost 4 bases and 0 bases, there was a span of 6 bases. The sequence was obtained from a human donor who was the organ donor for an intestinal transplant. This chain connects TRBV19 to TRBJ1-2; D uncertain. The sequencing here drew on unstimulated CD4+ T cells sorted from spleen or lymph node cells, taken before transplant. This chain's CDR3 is CASSNRANYGYTF. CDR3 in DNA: TGTGCCAGTAGTAATCGCGCTAACTATGGCTACACCTTC.